Listed here are 30 T cell receptor beta chains from one sample, sequenced in a study of beta chain features in type 1 diabetes. Sequencing targeted expressed TCRB transcripts, as all isolated RNA had been reverse transcribed. The assay was immunoSEQ multiplex PCR, and TCRdb's table has in-frame clones only and misses some. The table has 130,000 to 150,000 clones, 6.5% to 8.5% seen once. The specimen was central memory CD4+ T cells from blood. Receptors originate from a young woman in good health.

The chain couples TRBV7-9 to TRBJ1-2, with 7 positions matching TRBD1. The CDR3 is made up of 14 amino acids. Trimming took 2 bases from V and 6 from J; bases not matched to a gene: 6. CDR1 is SEHNR, CDR2 FQNEAQ, per germline (reference sequence). The CDR3 is CASSLLAGGDGYTF. Here the CDR3 DNA reads TGTGCCAGCAGCTTACTAGCAGGGGGAGATGGCTACACCTTC.

This clone was counted only a few times. The chain has TRBV7-8 and TRBJ2-4, with a tentative D call TRBD1 (6 bases). Trimming stripped 5 bases from V and 8 bases from J, with 19 bases between. The length of the CDR3 is 15 residues. Per the germline V gene, CDR1 is SGHVS and CDR2 is FQNEAQ. The CDR3 is CASSRTRQVVDIQYF. In DNA, the CDR3 is TGTGCCAGCAGCCGCACCCGACAGGTGGTAGACATTCAGTACTTC.

The V gene is TRBV6-5, the J gene TRBJ2-2; D is possibly TRBD2 (6 bases). This CDR3 contains 14 residues. Germline V gives CDR1 MNHEY, CDR2 SVGAGI. V lost 7 bases to trimming and J lost 1 base, with 10 bases between them. CDR3: CASTTSQNTGELFF. The CDR3 nucleotides are TGTGCCAGCACAACTAGCCAGAACACCGGGGAGCTGTTTTTT.

In DNA form, the CDR3 reads TGTGCCAGCAGCCCTAAGACAGGGGCGAACACTGAAGCTTTCTTT. It translates to CASSPKTGANTEAFF. The chain joins TRBV7-2 to TRBJ1-1; 8 bases fit TRBD1. CDR1 and CDR2 from the germline V gene are SGHTA and FQGNSA. V lost 5 bases and J lost 1; bases outside the gene matches: 6. The CDR3 loop spans 15 amino acids. The full variable domain, in which reference TRBV7-2 and TRBJ1-1 provide the parts outside the CDR3, is GAGVSQSPSNKVTEKGKDVELRCDPISGHTALYWYRQSLGQGLEFLIYFQGNSAPDKSGLPSDRFSAERTGGSVSTLTIQRTQQEDSAVYLCASSPKTGANTEAFFGQGTRLTVV.

This clone was seen more than once but under ten times. V is TRBV6-1 and J is TRBJ2-5, with 7 bases aligning to TRBD1. CDR3 length: 14 residues. J lost 2 bases, V lost 7 bases, and 7 bases had no gene match. The germline gives CDR1 MNHNS, CDR2 SASEGT. This CDR3 reads CASTLDREQETQYF. The CDR3 DNA reads as TGTGCCAGCACTTTAGACAGGGAGCAAGAGACCCAGTACTTC.

This clone was observed a few times. V is TRBV7-9 and J is TRBJ2-4, with 8 bases lining up with TRBD1. Per germline, CDR1 SEHNR and CDR2 FQNEAQ (reference sequence). The CDR3 sequence is 14 residues long. J was trimmed by 8 bases and V by 3 bases; bases with no gene match: 6. The CDR3 is CASSFAGGWDIQYF. For the CDR3, the DNA is TGTGCCAGCAGCTTCGCAGGGGGCTGGGACATTCAGTACTTC. The variable domain in full, with the rest retrieved from reference TRBV7-9 and TRBJ2-4, is DTGVSQNPRHKITKRGQNVTFRCDPISEHNRLYWYRQTLGQGPEFLTYFQNEAQLEKSRLLSDRFSAERPKGSFSTLEIQRTEQGDSAMYLCASSFAGGWDIQYFGAGTRLSVL.

This chain uses TRBV14 with TRBJ2-7; 7 bases map to TRBD2. Germline CDR1 reads SGHDN; CDR2 reads FVKESK. The CDR3 extends over 14 amino acids. The V gene end was trimmed by 3 bases and the J gene end by 0 bases; junction bases not matched to a gene: 2. CDR3 bases: TGTGCCAGCAGCCATCAGCGGGGCTCCTACGAGCAGTACTTC. Its translation: CASSHQRGSYEQYF.

The chain carries TRBV10-3 and TRBJ1-1; 11 bases are shared with TRBD1. V lost 5 bases, J lost 3 bases, and 2 bases stayed unmatched. CDR1 and CDR2 (germline): ENHRY, SYGVKD. The CDR3 extends over 14 amino acids. The CDR3 DNA reads TGTGCCATCAGTTGGGGACAGGGGGACACTGAAGCTTTCTTT. As protein: CAISWGQGDTEAFF.

V is TRBV4-3 and J is TRBJ2-2; 8 nucleotides agree with TRBD2. V was pared by 4 bases and J by 6 bases, with 7 bases of the junction left unmatched. This CDR3 contains 15 residues. Germline V gene sequence: CDR1 LGHNA, CDR2 YSLEER. The CDR3 bases are TGCGCCAGCAGCCGAGCGGGAGAGGGGGCCGGGGAGCTGTTTTTT. This translates into CASSRAGEGAGELFF.

This clone has a handful of counts. The CDR3 loop is CASRSGLAGQEQFF. CDR3 DNA: TGTGCCAGCAGGTCCGGACTAGCGGGACAAGAGCAGTTCTTC. V is TRBV7-2 and J is TRBJ2-1; 12 nucleotides align to TRBD2. The V gene's germline CDR1 is SGHTA and CDR2 FQGNSA. Trimming at V came to 6 bases and at J to 10 bases, leaving 7 bases not matched to a gene. This CDR3 is 14 amino acids long.

This clone was seen many times. The chain uses TRBV30 and TRBJ1-4, with TRBD1 matching 8 bases. The CDR3 contains 15 residues. Germline CDR1 GTSNPN, CDR2 SVGIG (reference sequence). The V gene end was trimmed by 0 bases and the J gene end by 8 bases; junction bases not matched to a gene: 8. The CDR3 bases are TGTGCCTGGAGTGTAAGACAGGGGCAGAGGGAAAAACTGTTTTTT. Its translation is CAWSVRQGQREKLFF.

This clone came up a few times. This rearrangement joins TRBV5-4 to TRBJ2-1; 7 positions match TRBD2. The CDR3 sequence is 16 residues long. Germline V lookup: CDR1 SGHNT, CDR2 YYREEE (reference sequence). V shed 4 bases, J shed 0 bases, and the junction held 7 bases outside the gene matches. Written as DNA, the CDR3 is TGTGCCAGCAGCCAACGGTCGGGGGGCTCCTACAATGAGCAGTTCTTC. Protein product: CASSQRSGGSYNEQFF. Full variable domain (rest looked up from reference TRBV5-4 and TRBJ2-1): ETGVTQSPTHLIKTRGQQVTLRCSSQSGHNTVSWYQQALGQGPQFIFQYYREEENGRGNFPPRFSGLQFPNYSSELNVNALELDDSALYLCASSQRSGGSYNEQFFGPGTRLTVL.

The chain uses TRBV5-6 and TRBJ2-1; 11 positions agree with TRBD2. CDR1 and CDR2 from the germline V gene are SGHDT and YYEEEE. The CDR3 spans 15 residues. The V and J ends lost 4 bases and 3 bases, in that order; junction bases with no gene match: 3. CDR3 nucleotide sequence: TGTGCCAGCAGCCCTCTAGCGGGAGGCTACAATGAGCAGTTCTTC. Amino acid sequence: CASSPLAGGYNEQFF.

This clone was picked up a small number of times. The V call is TRBV5-1, the J call TRBJ2-5, with 8 bases that match TRBD2. V shed 5 bases, J shed 5 bases, and the junction held 11 bases outside the gene matches. The length of the CDR3 is 15 residues. CDR1 is SGHRS and CDR2 is YFSETQ in the germline V gene. The CDR3 DNA follows: TGCGCCAGCAGTCAACGAGGTAGCGGGATGGAGACCCAGTACTTC. It is translated as CASSQRGSGMETQYF.

This clone came up a few times. This chain uses TRBV6-1 with TRBJ2-7, with D possibly TRBD2 on 5 matching bases. CDR1 and CDR2 (germline): MNHNS, SASEGT. V was pared by 5 bases and J by 0 bases, with 14 bases between. This CDR3 spans 15 amino acids. CDR3 sequence reads: CASSSNTGSSYEQYF. The CDR3 DNA reads TGTGCCAGCAGTTCTAATACGGGGAGCTCCTACGAGCAGTACTTC.

In this sample, this clone turned up a few times. The chain joins TRBV9 to TRBJ2-1; TRBD2 aligns across 10 bases. Losses at the gene ends were 4 bases for V and 10 bases for J; bases not matched to a gene: 5. Germline lookup yields CDR1 SGDLS and CDR2 YYNGEE. The CDR3 spans 13 residues. In nucleotides, the CDR3 is TGTGCCAGCAGCCCCAGGACTAGCGGAGAGCAGTTCTTC. Translating gives CASSPRTSGEQFF.

This clone turned up a few times. V usage is TRBV6-1 and J usage is TRBJ2-5; 8 bases are a match to TRBD1. This CDR3 has 13 amino acids. Looked up from germline, CDR1 is MNHNS and CDR2 is SASEGT. Trimming took 6 bases from V and 4 from J; bases not matched to a gene: 4. The CDR3 DNA reads TGTGCCAGCAGCCTAGACAGGGGAGAGACCCAGTACTTC. Its protein is CASSLDRGETQYF.

This clone has a handful of counts. The chain joins TRBV5-4 to TRBJ2-5; 9 bases agree with TRBD2. V lost 5 bases and J lost 5; bases outside the gene matches: 10. Looked up from germline, CDR1 is SGHNT and CDR2 is YYREEE (reference sequence). The CDR3 extends over 15 amino acids. The CDR3 region is CASREMAGGPETQYF. The CDR3 DNA is TGTGCCAGCAGGGAGATGGCGGGAGGGCCCGAGACCCAGTACTTC. Supplemented by reference TRBV5-4 and TRBJ2-5, the full variable domain reads ETGVTQSPTHLIKTRGQQVTLRCSSQSGHNTVSWYQQALGQGPQFIFQYYREEENGRGNFPPRFSGLQFPNYSSELNVNALELDDSALYLCASREMAGGPETQYFGPGTRLLVL.

This clone was recorded a few times. This chain links TRBV5-1 with TRBJ2-2; possible D gene TRBD1, 5 bases. Germline V lookup: CDR1 SGHRS, CDR2 YFSETQ. The V and J ends lost 1 base and 7 bases respectively, with 14 bases between them. CDR3 length: 15 residues. CDR3 loop: CASSLSGLTGGELFF. The CDR3 DNA reads TGCGCCAGCAGCTTGTCTGGCCTCACAGGCGGGGAGCTGTTTTTT. The full variable domain, completed using reference TRBV5-1 and TRBJ2-2, is KAGVTQTPRYLIKTRGQQVTLSCSPISGHRSVSWYQQTPGQGLQFLFEYFSETQRNKGNFPGRFSGRQFSNSRSEMNVSTLELGDSALYLCASSLSGLTGGELFFGEGSRLTVL.

This clone has more than one count but fewer than ten. The chain carries TRBV6-6 and TRBJ1-6, with D uncertain. The CDR3 loop spans 11 amino acids. The V gene's germline CDR1 is MNHNY and CDR2 SVGAGI (reference sequence). V lost 7 bases, J lost 10 bases, and 8 bases lay in between. CDR3 in amino acids: CASKAASPLHF. For the CDR3, the DNA is TGTGCCAGCAAGGCGGCCTCACCCCTCCACTTT.

The chain joins TRBV19 to TRBJ2-7; TRBD2 might be the D (6 bases). The CDR3 has 14 residues. V was trimmed by 2 bases and J by 5 bases, leaving 13 bases between them. The germline gives CDR1 LNHDA, CDR2 SQIVND (reference sequence). CDR3 sequence: CASSINGGINEQYF. The DNA for the CDR3 is TGTGCCAGTAGTATAAATGGGGGGATCAACGAGCAGTACTTC.

This clone was counted between two and nine times. This chain joins TRBV7-6 and TRBJ2-6; tentatively, D is TRBD1 (5 bases). V was pared by 4 bases and J by 0 bases, with 13 bases between. CDR1 is SGHVS and CDR2 is FNYEAQ in the germline V gene. CDR3 size: 17 residues. CDR3 sequence reads: CASSSEKGFSGANVLTF. CDR3 nucleotide sequence: TGTGCCAGCAGCTCCGAGAAGGGGTTCTCTGGGGCCAACGTCCTGACTTTC.

This chain connects TRBV14 to TRBJ2-7, with 14 positions matching TRBD2. The V segment lost 5 bases and the J segment 4 bases; nucleotides outside the gene matches: 7. CDR1 is SGHDN, CDR2 FVKESK, per germline. The CDR3 loop spans 16 amino acids. For the CDR3, the DNA is TGTGCCAGCAGCTCCACCGGGACTAGCGGGAGATACGAGCAGTACTTC. Amino acids: CASSSTGTSGRYEQYF.

The chain is built from TRBV6-5 and TRBJ2-4; 8 positions match TRBD1. V lost 4 bases and J lost 4; bases outside the gene matches: 6. Germline loops: CDR1 MNHEY, CDR2 SVGAGI. This CDR3 is 15 amino acids long. CDR3 amino acids: CASSSRQGSKNIQYF. The CDR3 bases are TGTGCCAGCAGTTCAAGACAGGGGTCAAAAAACATTCAGTACTTC.

This clone has a handful of counts. This chain uses TRBV6-6 with TRBJ2-7; tentatively, D is TRBD1 (7 bases). CDR3 length equals 14 residues. V lost 5 bases and J 2 bases, leaving 13 bases between the germline ends. Germline CDR1 and CDR2: MNHNY and SVGAGI (reference sequence). CDR3 in amino acids: CASSRQGGAYEQYF. The CDR3 DNA reads as TGTGCCAGCAGTAGACAGGGAGGTGCCTACGAGCAGTACTTC.

This clone was picked up a small number of times. The CDR3 spells CASSDLEKLFF. The CDR3 DNA reads as TGTGCCAGCAGCGACCTAGAGAAACTGTTTTTT. This chain links TRBV28 with TRBJ1-4; D not certain. This CDR3 has 11 residues. V lost 6 bases and J 11 bases, leaving 10 bases between the germline ends. From germline, CDR1 is MDHEN and CDR2 SYDVKM. The full variable domain, in which reference TRBV28 and TRBJ1-4 provide the parts outside the CDR3, is DVKVTQSSRYLVKRTGEKVFLECVQDMDHENMFWYRQDPGLGLRLIYFSYDVKMKEKGDIPEGYSVSREKKERFSLILESASTNQTSMYLCASSDLEKLFFGSGTQLSVL.

This clone was counted between two and nine times. V and J are TRBV27 and TRBJ1-5; D unresolved. Germline V gene sequence: CDR1 MNHEY, CDR2 SMNVEV (reference sequence). The CDR3 length is 15 residues. Trimming cost V 3 bases and J 2 bases, with 11 bases left between them. Written as DNA, the CDR3 is TGTGCCAGCAGTTTCTCGTGGGAGGGCAATCAGCCCCAGCATTTT. It translates to CASSFSWEGNQPQHF.

The rearrangement links TRBV7-8 to TRBJ1-1; no reliable D call. The CDR3 loop spans 15 amino acids. The germline V gene has CDR1 SGHVS and CDR2 FQNEAQ. Between the trimmed V and J ends, which lost 3 bases and 1 base, there was a span of 12 bases. The CDR3 nucleotides read TGTGCCAGCAGCTTCCTCGGGGTGGGGAACACTGAAGCTTTCTTT. Its protein product is CASSFLGVGNTEAFF.

This chain joins TRBV29-1 and TRBJ2-5; D unclear. Germline CDR1 is SQVTM and CDR2 is ANQGSEA. V lost 7 bases and J lost 1, with 10 bases in between. This CDR3 spans 12 amino acids. CDR3 bases: TGCAGCGCCACTTTCCTCCAAGAGACCCAGTACTTC. Residues: CSATFLQETQYF.

This clone showed up just a few times. The chain is built from TRBV18 and TRBJ2-1; D possibly corresponds to TRBD1 (6 bases). The CDR3 runs 15 residues. From germline, CDR1 is KGHSH and CDR2 LQKENI. V dropped 5 bases and J dropped 0 bases, with 11 bases sitting between them. The CDR3 bases are TGTGCCAGCTCATCCCAGGACAGCTCCTACAATGAGCAGTTCTTC. Translation gives CASSSQDSSYNEQFF.